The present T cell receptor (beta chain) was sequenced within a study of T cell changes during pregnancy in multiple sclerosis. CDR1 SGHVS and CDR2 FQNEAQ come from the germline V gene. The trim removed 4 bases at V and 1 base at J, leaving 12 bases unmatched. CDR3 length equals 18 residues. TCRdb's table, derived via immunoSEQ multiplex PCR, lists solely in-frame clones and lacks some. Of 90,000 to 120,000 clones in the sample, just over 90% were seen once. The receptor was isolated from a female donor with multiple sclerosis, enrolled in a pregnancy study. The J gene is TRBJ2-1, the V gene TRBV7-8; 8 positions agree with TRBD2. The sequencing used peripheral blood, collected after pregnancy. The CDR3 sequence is CASSSYRFAGGSYNEQFF. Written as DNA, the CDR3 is TGTGCCAGCAGCTCCTACCGGTTCGCGGGGGGTTCCTACAATGAGCAGTTCTTC.